The entry below describes one TCR beta chain. This sample was taken from a study of prognosis after radiotherapy for stage I lung cancer. Germline V gene data show CDR1 as MDHEN and CDR2 as SYDVKM. V dropped 4 bases and J dropped 4; count of bases not matched to a gene: 10. CDR3 length equals 15 residues. Starting from genomic DNA, TCR beta CDR3 was amplified through two-round multiplex PCR. Specific primers for each TRBV and TRBJ gene were what first-round PCR used. One entry per CDR3 protein results from TCRdb running MiXCR on the multiplex PCR reads. The profile shows approximately 35,000 distinct CDR3 sequences, less than 40% of them singletons.

The TCR comes from a donor at least 50 years old with non-small cell lung cancer. This chain connects TRBV28 to TRBJ2-7, with TRBD2 identical over 7 bases. Sequencing used PBMCs, obtained before or after stereotactic body radiation therapy (not recorded which). The CDR3 DNA is TGTGCCAGCAGTTCAATAGAGGGAGGGTCATACGAGCAGTACTTC. Its protein is CASSSIEGGSYEQYF.